This paragraph covers one T cell receptor (beta chain) sequence. The sample comes from a study of cytomegalovirus exposure and HLA in healthy donors. Every donor was a healthy person donating bone marrow. With 60 Vbeta and 13 Jbeta primers, the PCR was carried out. Clones were sequenced by immunoSEQ multiplex PCR, and TCRdb holds only the in-frame ones, with some missing. This table holds roughly 34,000 clones. The ends were cut back, 1 base at V and 0 bases at J, with 10 bases in the middle. The CDR3 is 16 residues long. CDR1 is SGHVS, CDR2 FQNEAQ, per germline. This sequence joins TRBV7-8 and TRBJ1-3, with a weak D call TRBD1 (6 bases). The TCR originated in a middle-aged man in good health and CMV-seronegative. Sample: PBMCs. CDR3 DNA: TGTGCCAGCAGCTTAGGGGGACACAACTCTGGAAACACCATATATTTT. Translation gives CASSLGGHNSGNTIYF.